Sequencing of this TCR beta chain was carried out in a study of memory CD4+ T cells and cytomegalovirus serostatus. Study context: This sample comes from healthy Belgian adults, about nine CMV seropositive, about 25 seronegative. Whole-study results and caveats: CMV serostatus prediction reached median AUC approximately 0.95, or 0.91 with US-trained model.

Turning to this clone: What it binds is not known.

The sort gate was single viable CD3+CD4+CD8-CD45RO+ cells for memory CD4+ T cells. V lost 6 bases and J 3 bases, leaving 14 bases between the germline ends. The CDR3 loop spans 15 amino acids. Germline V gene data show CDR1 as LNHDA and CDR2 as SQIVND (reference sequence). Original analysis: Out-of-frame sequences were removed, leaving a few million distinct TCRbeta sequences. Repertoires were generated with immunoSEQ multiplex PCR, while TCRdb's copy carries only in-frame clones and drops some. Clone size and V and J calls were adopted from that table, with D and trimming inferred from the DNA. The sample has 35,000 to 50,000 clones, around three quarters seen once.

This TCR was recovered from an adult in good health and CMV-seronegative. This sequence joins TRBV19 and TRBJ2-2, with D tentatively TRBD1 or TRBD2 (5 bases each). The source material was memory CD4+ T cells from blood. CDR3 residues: CASRGRDGYTGELFF. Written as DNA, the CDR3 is TGTGCCAGTAGAGGCCGGGACGGATACACCGGGGAGCTGTTTTTT. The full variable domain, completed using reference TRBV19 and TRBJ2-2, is DGGITQSPKYLFRKEGQNVTLSCEQNLNHDAMYWYRQDPGQGLRLIYYSQIVNDFQKGDIAEGYSVSREKKESFPLTVTSAQKNPTAFYLCASRGRDGYTGELFFGEGSRLTVL.